This T cell receptor (beta chain) was identified during a study of OX40 agonist ivuxolimab in advanced cancers. Looking at the study overall: The costimulatory receptor OX40 (CD134) was targeted by ivuxolimab, a fully human IgG2 agonistic monoclonal antibody. Intravenous ivuxolimab was administered to patients every 2 weeks at six dose levels: 0.01, 0.1, 0.3, 1.5, 3 and 10 mg/kg. The paper reports the monotherapy dose-escalation portion (N of about 54 patients) of the phase I ivuxolimab trial. Of the roughly 51 patients in dose escalation, approximately 20 had hepatocellular carcinoma, about 15 had melanoma, 9 had renal cell carcinoma and 9 had head and neck cancer. In the dose-escalation cohort, roughly 82% of patients were male, and the mean age was around 65 years with a range of roughly 20 to 80. The point of sequencing TCRbeta in the periphery was to test whether ivuxolimab changed TCR sequence diversity and drove clonal T-cell expansion. Prior anti-PD-1, anti-PD-L1 or anti-CTLA-4 therapy was permitted, and about 40% of dose-escalation patients had received checkpoint inhibitors. Three dose-escalation patients achieved partial responses, one with hepatocellular carcinoma and two with cutaneous melanoma.

To sequence the TCRbeta CDR3 region, genomic DNA was isolated from the sorted cells. The immunoSEQ Assay was used to sequence the TCRbeta CDR3 regions. TCRdb stores this immuneACCESS table with in-frame sequences only. Part of the clones is absent; in the studies checked, under half of the shortfall reflects unresolved V genes, and no reason is known for the rest. For this sample there are 65,000 to 95,000 clones; roughly 90% appear just once. In total, the top ten clones hold more than 9.5% of the sample. What the research found in general, with its limitations: Low levels of normalized T-cell clonal expansion were also seen in some nonresponding patients. The antigen specificity of the clonally expanded peripheral T cells was not determined. At doses of 0.1 to 3.0 mg/kg, clonal expansion of both CD4+ and CD8+ T cells in blood was seen between baseline and week 6. In partial responders in the 0.1-3.0 mg/kg groups, normalized peripheral clonal expansion was found to be among the lowest, especially among CD8+ T cells. After ivuxolimab, more expanded clones were found on average in CD8+ T cells than in CD4+ T cells.

Patients with a history of autoimmune disease or receiving systemic immunosuppression were excluded from the trial. In every dose cohort, peripheral blood was drawn for TCR sequencing at baseline, cycle 4 day 1, and cycle 7 day 1. Samples were obtained from an open-label, multicenter, first-in-human phase I dose-escalation trial of ivuxolimab. The trial enrolled adults with locally advanced or metastatic head and neck squamous cell, hepatocellular, melanoma or renal cell carcinoma. Before TCR sequencing, CD4+ and CD8+ T cells were separately sorted from peripheral blood. For this clone: This clone's antigen is unknown. Qualities for individual bases were not recorded, and no much larger clone is one base off.

Per the germline V gene, SGHVS is the CDR1 and FQNEAQ is the CDR2. The CDR3 covers 17 residues, taking in both the cysteine and the phenylalanine. Only CDR3 DNA remains: 51 bases, in frame from the first base. V is shortened by 5 bases, J by 0 bases, and the region joining them spans 16 bases. The sequence was obtained from an adult with an advanced solid tumor such as melanoma, head and neck, liver or kidney cancer. Recombination linked TRBV7-8 to TRBJ2-2, with the D gene too uncertain to name. Source: CD4+ or CD8+ T cells sorted from blood, taken in a trial of the OX40 agonist ivuxolimab. The DNA sequence is given as TGTGCCAGCAGCGTAGGGCCCTATGGAACGAACACCGGGGAGCTGTTTTTT. It translates as CASSVGPYGTNTGELFF.